This TCR beta chain was retrieved from a study of T cell changes during pregnancy in multiple sclerosis. The V and J ends lost 1 base and 3 bases respectively, with 5 bases between them. The CDR3 is 13 residues long. Looked up from germline, CDR1 is SGHTA and CDR2 is FQGTGA. Method: immunoSEQ multiplex PCR; TCRdb's copy keeps in-frame clones and lacks some. The sample yields some 14,000 clones, 65% to 90% seen once. The sequence was collected from a female donor in good health, enrolled as a control in a pregnancy study. The chain combines TRBV7-3 with TRBJ2-3; no definite D call. Sequenced material: CD8+ T cells from peripheral blood mononuclear cells, taken after pregnancy. The CDR3 coding sequence is TGTGCCAGCAGCTTAATCCCAACAGATACGCAGTATTTT. As protein: CASSLIPTDTQYF.